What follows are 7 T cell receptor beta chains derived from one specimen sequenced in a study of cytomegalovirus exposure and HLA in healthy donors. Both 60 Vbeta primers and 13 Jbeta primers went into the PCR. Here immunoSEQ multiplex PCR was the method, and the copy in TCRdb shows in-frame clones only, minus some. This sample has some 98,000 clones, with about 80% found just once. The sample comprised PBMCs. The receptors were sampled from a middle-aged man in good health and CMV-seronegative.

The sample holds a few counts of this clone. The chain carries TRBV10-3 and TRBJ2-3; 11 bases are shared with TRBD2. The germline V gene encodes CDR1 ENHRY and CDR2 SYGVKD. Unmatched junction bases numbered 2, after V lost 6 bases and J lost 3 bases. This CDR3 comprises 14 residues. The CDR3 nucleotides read TGTGCCATCAGCTCTAGCGGGAGGACAGATACGCAGTATTTT. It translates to CAISSSGRTDTQYF.

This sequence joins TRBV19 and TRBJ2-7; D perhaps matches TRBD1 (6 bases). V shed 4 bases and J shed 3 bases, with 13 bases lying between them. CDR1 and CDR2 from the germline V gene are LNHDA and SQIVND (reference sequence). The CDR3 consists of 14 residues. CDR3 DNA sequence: TGTGCCAGTAGTAGGTCCCGGGACATCTACGAGCAGTACTTC. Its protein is CASSRSRDIYEQYF.

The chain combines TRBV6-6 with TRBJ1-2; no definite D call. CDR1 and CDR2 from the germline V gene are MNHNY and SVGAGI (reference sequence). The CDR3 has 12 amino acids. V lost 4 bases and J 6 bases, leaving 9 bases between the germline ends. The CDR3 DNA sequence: TGTGCCAGCAGTTCTATCGGGGATGGCTACACCTTC. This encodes CASSSIGDGYTF.

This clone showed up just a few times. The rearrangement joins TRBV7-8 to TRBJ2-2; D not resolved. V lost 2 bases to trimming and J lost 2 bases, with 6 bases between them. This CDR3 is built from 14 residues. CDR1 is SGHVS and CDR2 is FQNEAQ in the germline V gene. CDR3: CASSLIINTGELFF. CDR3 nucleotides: TGTGCCAGCAGCTTAATCATTAACACCGGGGAGCTGTTTTTT.

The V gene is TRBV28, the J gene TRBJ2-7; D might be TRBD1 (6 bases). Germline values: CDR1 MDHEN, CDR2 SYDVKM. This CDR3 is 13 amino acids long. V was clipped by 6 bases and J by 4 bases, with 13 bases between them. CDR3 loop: CASRNGQKYEQYF. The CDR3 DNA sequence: TGTGCCAGCAGGAACGGACAGAAATACGAGCAGTACTTC.

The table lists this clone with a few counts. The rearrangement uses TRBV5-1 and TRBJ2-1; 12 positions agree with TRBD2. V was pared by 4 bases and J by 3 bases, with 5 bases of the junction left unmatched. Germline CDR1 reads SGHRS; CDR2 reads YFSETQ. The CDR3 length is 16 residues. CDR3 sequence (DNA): TGCGCCAGCAGCCCCCGACTAGCGGGAGTCTACAATGAGCAGTTCTTC. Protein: CASSPRLAGVYNEQFF.

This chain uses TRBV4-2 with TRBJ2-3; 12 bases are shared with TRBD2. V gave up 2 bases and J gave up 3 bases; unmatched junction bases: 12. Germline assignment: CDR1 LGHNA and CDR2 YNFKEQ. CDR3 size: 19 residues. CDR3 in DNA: TGTGCCAGCAGCCAACCCCGGACTAGCGGGGACCTAGGGACAGATACGCAGTATTTT. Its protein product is CASSQPRTSGDLGTDTQYF.